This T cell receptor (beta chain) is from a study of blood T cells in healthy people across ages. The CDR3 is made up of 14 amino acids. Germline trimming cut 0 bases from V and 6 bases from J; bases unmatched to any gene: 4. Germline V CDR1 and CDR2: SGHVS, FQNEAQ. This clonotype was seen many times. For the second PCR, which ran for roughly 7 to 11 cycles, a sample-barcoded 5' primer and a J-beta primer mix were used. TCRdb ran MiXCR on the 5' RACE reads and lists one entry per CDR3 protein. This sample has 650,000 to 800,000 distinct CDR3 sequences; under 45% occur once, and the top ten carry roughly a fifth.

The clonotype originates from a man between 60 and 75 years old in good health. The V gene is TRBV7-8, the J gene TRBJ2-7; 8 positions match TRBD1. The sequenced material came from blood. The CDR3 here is CASSLAQGAAEQYF. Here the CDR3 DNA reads TGTGCCAGCAGCTTAGCCCAGGGGGCAGCCGAGCAGTACTTC. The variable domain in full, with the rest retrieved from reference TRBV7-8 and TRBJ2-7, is GAGVSQSPRYKVAKRGQDVALRCDPISGHVSLFWYQQALGQGPEFLTYFQNEAQLDKSGLPSDRFFAERPEGSVSTLKIQRTQQEDSAVYLCASSLAQGAAEQYFGPGTRLTVT.